This T cell receptor (beta chain) was obtained from a study of graft-versus-host responses after intestinal transplantation. Overall study: Grafts were multivisceral, liver-intestinal, or isolated intestinal. Tacrolimus plus steroids were given to all recipients for about 3 years, preceded by anti-thymocyte globulin induction.

Method: immunoSEQ multiplex PCR; TCRdb's copy keeps in-frame clones and lacks some. Of about 19,000 clones in the sample, approximately 80% were seen once. Only one count was recorded for this clone. As yet, its antigen is unknown. Findings and caveats of the study: Individuals carrying graft-donor T cell macrochimerism showed high graft-versus-host to host-versus-graft clonal ratios in allografts.

Germline-derived CDR1 and CDR2 are LGHNT and FRNRAP. The length of the CDR3 is 13 residues. The V gene lost 0 bases and the J gene lost 7 bases, with 7 bases spanning the gap. The clonotype comes from a human patient who received an intestinal transplant, so some T cells may come from the graft donor. The chain links TRBV12-5 to TRBJ2-1, with unresolved D. This specimen consisted of PBMCs, obtained 14 days after transplant. The CDR3 loop is CASGLVKRNEQFF. CDR3 nucleotide sequence: TGTGCTAGTGGTTTGGTAAAAAGGAATGAGCAGTTCTTC.